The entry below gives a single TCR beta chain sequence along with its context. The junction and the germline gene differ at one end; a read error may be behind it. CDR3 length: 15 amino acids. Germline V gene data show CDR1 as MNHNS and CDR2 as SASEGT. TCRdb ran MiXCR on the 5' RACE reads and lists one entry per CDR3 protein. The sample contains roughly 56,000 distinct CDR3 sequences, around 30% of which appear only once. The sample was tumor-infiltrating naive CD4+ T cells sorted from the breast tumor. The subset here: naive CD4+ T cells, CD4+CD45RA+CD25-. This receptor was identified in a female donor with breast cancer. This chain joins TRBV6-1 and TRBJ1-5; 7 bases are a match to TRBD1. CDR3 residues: CASSRTGLSNQPQRF. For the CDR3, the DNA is TGTGCCAGCAGTAGGACAGGATTAAGCAATCAGCCCCAGCGTTTT.